This TCR beta chain was observed in a study of T cell responses to AZD1222 COVID-19 vaccine (dated by TCRdb to 2020 to 2023). Study-level background: AZD1222 recipients with second doses at about 4 weeks or about 12 weeks were pooled, because spike-specific TCR depth and breadth did not differ between schedules. Trial participants were enrolled by age into subgroups of 18-55, 56-69 and 70-plus years, and 148, 28 and 57 TCR-sequenced participants, respectively, were included in these subgroups. TCR sequencing covered approximately 230 trial participants: roughly 200 given two doses of AZD1222 and 26 given two doses of MenACWY control vaccine. The investigation overall reported the following: After two AZD1222 doses, both the breadth and the depth of spike-specific TCRs were significantly higher than at day 0 and than in MenACWY recipients. Because no day 14 peak-response samples were available, the repertoires could be characterized only after the peak T cell response. Conclusions about previously exposed vaccinees are limited, since just a handful of AZD1222 recipients were seropositive for SARS-CoV-2 at baseline. Most participants were white British and females outnumbered males, and the authors suggested that clonal diversity may have been underestimated. Vaccine-associated CD4 TCRs spanned the whole spike protein, with dominant responses in regions 160-218 and 743-854. In the small 56-69-year group, the increase in depth fell short of significance, most likely because of low power. Nearly half of unique spike-specific TCRs reportedly recognized epitopes outside regions mutated in the B.1.351 and B.1.1.7 variants.

The CDR3 spans 13 residues, from the cysteine through the phenylalanine. Left in the record is the CDR3 DNA by itself, 39 bases read in frame from the first base. The V end gives up 5 bases and the J end 6 bases, leaving 4 bases in the junction not matched to a gene. CDR1 and CDR2 are read off the germline V gene as ENHRY and SYGVKD. The CDR3 regions of human TCRbeta chains were analyzed by immunosequencing. As for the authors' bioinformatics: TCRs in the repertoires were matched against a reference library of SARS-CoV-2-specific TCRs that had been generated with the MIRA antigen-specificity platform. Breadth was defined as the fraction of unique TCRs that were SARS-CoV-2-associated, and depth was defined as the fraction of total T cells that were SARS-CoV-2-associated. Using the MIRA data, every spike-specific TCR was mapped to the spike region that the TCR reacted to and assigned to either a CD4 or a CD8 class. Log10-transformed breadth and depth values were compared by one-way ANOVA with Sidak's multiple comparisons tests. Held by TCRdb, this immuneACCESS table contains in-frame sequences only and omits some clones. Under half of the omission traces to an unresolved V gene where checked; the cause of the rest is unknown. Clonal size and the V and J genes are those of that table, whereas D and trimming came from the DNA. This sample gives 100,000 to 150,000 clones in total; more than 70% of them show up just once. The ten largest account for approximately 4.5% of the sample.

Worth noting for this clone: The specificity of this receptor is unknown. Qualities for individual bases were not recorded, and no much larger clone is one base off.

The time point label on this specimen signifies: baseline before first vaccination. The vaccinee samples were drawn from two UK trials, COV001 and COV002, one of which was a single-blind randomized controlled phase 2/3 trial testing AZD1222 (ChAdOx1 nCoV-19) in healthy adults. For TCRbeta chain sequencing, PBMC samples were collected from trial participants at day 0 and at day 28 after the second dose. Material: peripheral blood, obtained on day 0 of AZD1222 vaccination. This sequence was found in an adult in good health. The chain employs TRBV10-3 and TRBJ2-7; 10 nucleotides in the junction match TRBD1. For the CDR3, the sequence is CAISPGQGSEQYF. At the DNA level, the sequence is TGTGCCATCAGTCCGGGACAGGGGTCCGAGCAGTACTTC.